The source of this T cell receptor (beta chain) is a study of blood T cell repertoires in COVID-19. At the level of the study: Sources were T cells, B-cell-depleted T cells, or PBMCs; the material itself was cDNA or gDNA.

All enrollees were about 18 to 89 years old and from fewer than 30 US areas. The recovered donors of Cohort 3 showed two negative PCRs, clearance, or symptom resolution. Original processing notes: By means of reference gene primer amplification, nucleated cell counts were estimated. Here immunoSEQ multiplex PCR was the method, and the copy in TCRdb shows in-frame clones only, minus some. That table furnishes V, J and clone size, whereas the DNA furnished D and trimming. The sample has some 500,000 clones; roughly 90% are singletons. This clone turned up a few times. The CDR3 totals 13 residues. Germline-derived CDR1 and CDR2 are SNHLY and FYNNEI. The V gene lost 2 bases and the J gene lost 4 bases, with 6 bases spanning the gap.

The rearrangement uses TRBV2 and TRBJ1-5, with D hard to call. This TCR was recovered from a woman in her thirties or forties who had recovered from COVID-19. The material sequenced was PBMCs or T cells enriched from blood (not recorded which). CDR3 in amino acids: CASSENRNQPQHF. The CDR3 nucleotides are TGTGCCAGCAGTGAAAACAGAAATCAGCCCCAGCATTTT.